The 14 T cell receptor beta chains given below trace back to one sample, sequenced in a study of siplizumab effects on memory and regulatory T cells. The protocol was immunoSEQ multiplex PCR, while the TCRdb copy is restricted to in-frame clones and leaves out a portion. The table includes some 87,000 clones, just under 90% detected once. The sequenced sample consisted of CD4+ T cells sorted from blood. The receptors originated from a human donor in good health.

The rearrangement joins TRBV7-2 to TRBJ2-5, with 11 bases identical to TRBD1. CDR3 length: 15 amino acids. Unmatched junction bases numbered 4, after V lost 5 bases and J lost 2 bases. Germline loops: CDR1 SGHTA, CDR2 FQGNSA. Here the CDR3 reads CASSRDRGDQETQYF. DNA for the CDR3: TGTGCCAGCAGCCGGGACAGGGGGGATCAAGAGACCCAGTACTTC.

This chain links TRBV27 with TRBJ1-5, with a tentative D call TRBD1 (6 bases). This CDR3 has 13 residues. Germline V gene lookup returns CDR1 MNHEY and CDR2 SMNVEV (reference sequence). V was trimmed by 6 bases and J by 3 bases, leaving 9 bases between them. The CDR3 sequence: CASRGTFNQPQHF. The CDR3 nucleotides are TGTGCCAGCAGAGGGACATTCAATCAGCCCCAGCATTTT.

This clone was observed once. The chain employs TRBV11-2 and TRBJ2-1; D might be TRBD2 (6 bases). There are 14 residues in the CDR3. V was trimmed by 3 bases and J by 4 bases, leaving 10 bases between them. Germline assignment: CDR1 SGHAT and CDR2 FQNNGV. CDR3 sequence reads: CASSFRTTYNEQFF. Written as DNA, the CDR3 is TGTGCCAGCAGCTTTCGGACTACTTACAATGAGCAGTTCTTC.

The genes are TRBV5-1 and TRBJ2-5; D assignment may be TRBD1 or TRBD2 (6 bases each). Deletions cut 0 bases from V and 4 bases from J, with 10 bases between. The CDR3 spans 14 residues. The germline V gene encodes CDR1 SGHRS and CDR2 YFSETQ. The chain's CDR3 is CASSLEGGRETQYF. DNA of the CDR3: TGCGCCAGCAGCTTGGAGGGGGGACGAGAGACCCAGTACTTC.

A single count supports this clone. The chain recombines TRBV19 with TRBJ2-3; D is unresolved. The CDR3 length is 18 residues. V was cut by 3 bases and J by 3 bases, with 22 bases left in between. Germline CDR1 reads LNHDA; CDR2 reads SQIVND (reference sequence). CDR3 loop: CASSIPSVNPSPTDTQYF. As DNA, the CDR3 is TGTGCCAGTAGTATTCCCTCCGTTAACCCCTCGCCTACAGATACGCAGTATTTT.

The gene calls are TRBV19 and TRBJ2-7, with D perhaps matching TRBD1 or TRBD2 (6 bases each). Germline assignment: CDR1 LNHDA and CDR2 SQIVND (reference sequence). The CDR3 has 14 residues. V lost 7 bases, J lost 1 base, and 14 bases lay in between. CDR3 coding DNA: TGTGCCAGTACCGTGTCGGGGGCGTCCTACGAGCAGTACTTC. Protein sequence: CASTVSGASYEQYF.

This clone was observed a handful of times. V is TRBV5-1 and J is TRBJ2-5; maybe TRBD2 (5 bases). From germline, CDR1 is SGHRS and CDR2 YFSETQ. The CDR3 is 12 amino acids. V was cut by 4 bases and J by 7 bases, with 11 bases left in between. The CDR3 coding sequence is TGCGCCAGCAGCCCGGAACGGGGGACCCAGTACTTC. Encoded protein: CASSPERGTQYF.

The chain carries TRBV7-2 and TRBJ1-1; D is uncertain. This CDR3 has 12 residues. The germline CDR1 and CDR2 sequences are SGHTA and FQGNSA. V lost 5 bases and J lost 5, with 9 bases in between. The CDR3 DNA reads TGTGCCAGCAGCCCCTATATGACTGAAGCTTTCTTT. This encodes CASSPYMTEAFF.

The chain employs TRBV15 and TRBJ2-6, with 7 bases that match TRBD2. The germline gives CDR1 LNHNV, CDR2 YYDKDF (reference sequence). Losses at the gene ends were 3 bases for V and 4 bases for J; bases not matched to a gene: 3. The CDR3 covers 15 residues. CDR3 sequence (DNA): TGTGCCACCAGCAGGGGAGGGGAGGGGGCCAACGTCCTGACTTTC. It encodes CATSRGGEGANVLTF.

The chain couples TRBV10-3 to TRBJ2-7; the D is unclear. This CDR3 is built from 11 residues. The germline CDR1 and CDR2 sequences are ENHRY and SYGVKD. Trimming took off 6 bases at V and 2 bases at J, with 5 bases between the two ends. In DNA, the CDR3 is TGTGCCATCAGAACAGCCTACGAGCAGTACTTC. Translating it yields CAIRTAYEQYF.

The rearrangement links TRBV6-5 to TRBJ2-5; no firm D call. The CDR3 totals 13 residues. V gave up 6 bases and J gave up 4 bases, with 12 bases separating them. CDR1 is MNHEY, CDR2 SVGAGI, per germline. The CDR3 region has the DNA TGTGCCAGCAGCCGCGCTAAAGGAGAGACCCAGTACTTC. It encodes CASSRAKGETQYF.

The chain recombines TRBV11-1 with TRBJ1-3; no clear D. The germline V and J ends were trimmed by 1 base and 0 bases, with 7 bases remaining between them. CDR1 is SGHAT and CDR2 is FQDESV in the germline V gene (reference sequence). The CDR3 runs 15 residues. CDR3 sequence reads: CASSLDGRSGNTIYF. DNA for the CDR3: TGTGCCAGCAGCTTAGACGGGCGCTCTGGAAACACCATATATTTT.

This chain links TRBV4-1 with TRBJ2-5; 7 bases map to TRBD1. The germline CDR1 and CDR2 sequences are MGHRA and YSYEKL. The junction had 4 bases not matched to a gene; V was cut back by 1 base and J by 5 bases. There are 14 residues in the CDR3. The CDR3 region has the DNA TGCGCCAGCAGCCAAGTCGGCAGGGGGGAGACCCAGTACTTC. Translation gives CASSQVGRGETQYF.

In its sample, this clone was seen once. The chain uses TRBV7-3 and TRBJ1-2; the D gene is possibly TRBD1 (6 bases). The CDR3 sequence is 14 residues long. V was pared by 5 bases and J by 6 bases, with 16 bases between. Germline loops: CDR1 SGHTA, CDR2 FQGTGA. CDR3 in amino acids: CASSARGGADGYTF. CDR3 nucleotide sequence: TGTGCCAGCAGCGCCCGAGGGGGTGCTGATGGCTACACCTTC.